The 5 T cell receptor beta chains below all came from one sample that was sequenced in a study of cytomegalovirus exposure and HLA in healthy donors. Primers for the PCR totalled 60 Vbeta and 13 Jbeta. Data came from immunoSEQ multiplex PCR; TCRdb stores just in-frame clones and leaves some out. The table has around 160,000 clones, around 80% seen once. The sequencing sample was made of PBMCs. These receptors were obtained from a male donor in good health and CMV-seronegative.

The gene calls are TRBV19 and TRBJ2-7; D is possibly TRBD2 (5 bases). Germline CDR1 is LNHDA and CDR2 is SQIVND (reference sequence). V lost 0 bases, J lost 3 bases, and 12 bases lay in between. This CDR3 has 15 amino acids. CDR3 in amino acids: CASSIDLGANYEQYF. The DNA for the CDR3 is TGTGCCAGTAGTATAGATCTGGGAGCAAACTACGAGCAGTACTTC.

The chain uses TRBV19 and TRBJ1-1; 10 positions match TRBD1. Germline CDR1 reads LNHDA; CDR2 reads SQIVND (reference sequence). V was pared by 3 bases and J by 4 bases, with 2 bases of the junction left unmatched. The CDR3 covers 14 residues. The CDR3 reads CASSIGDRGTEAFF. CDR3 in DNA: TGTGCCAGTAGTATCGGGGACAGGGGCACTGAAGCTTTCTTT.

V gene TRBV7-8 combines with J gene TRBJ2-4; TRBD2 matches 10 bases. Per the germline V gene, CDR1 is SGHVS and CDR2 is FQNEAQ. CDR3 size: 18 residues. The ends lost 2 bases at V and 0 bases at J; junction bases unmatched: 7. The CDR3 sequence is CASSLLAGVNIAKNIQYF. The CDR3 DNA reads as TGTGCCAGCAGCTTACTAGCGGGGGTTAACATAGCCAAAAACATTCAGTACTTC.

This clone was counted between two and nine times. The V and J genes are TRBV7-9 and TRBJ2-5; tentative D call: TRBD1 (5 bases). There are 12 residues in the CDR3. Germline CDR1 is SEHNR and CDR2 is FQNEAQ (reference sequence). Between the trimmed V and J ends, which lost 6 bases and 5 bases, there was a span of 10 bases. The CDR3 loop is CASRPGLETQYF. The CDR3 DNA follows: TGTGCCAGCAGGCCAGGGCTGGAGACCCAGTACTTC.

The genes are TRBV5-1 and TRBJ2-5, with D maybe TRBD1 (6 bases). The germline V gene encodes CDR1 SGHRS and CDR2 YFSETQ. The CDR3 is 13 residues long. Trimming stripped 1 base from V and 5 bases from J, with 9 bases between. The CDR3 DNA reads TGCGCCAGCAGCTTGCCCGACAGGGAGACCCAGTACTTC. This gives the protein CASSLPDRETQYF.